This T cell receptor beta chain was profiled in a study of blood T cell repertoires in COVID-19. Whole-study context: PBMCs, B-cell-depleted T cells, or T cells were the source of the cDNA or gDNA that made up the material.

In the original processing: Amplification with reference gene primers provided the estimates of nucleated cell counts. Data came from immunoSEQ multiplex PCR; TCRdb stores just in-frame clones and leaves some out. The V and J calls and clone size were taken over from that table, and D and trimming were inferred from the DNA. Of around 150,000 clones detected, around 89% appear once; the ten largest clones hold approximately 3%. CDR3 length: 14 residues. V was cut by 6 bases and J by 0 bases, with 10 bases left in between. Germline loops: CDR1 SGDLS, CDR2 YYNGEE. This receptor was identified in a woman aged 60 to 75 with active COVID-19. This chain uses TRBV9 with TRBJ1-3; D call uncertain. The sequenced material came from peripheral blood. The CDR3 region has the DNA TGTGCCAGCACCTATGCGGCCTCTGGAAACACCATATATTTT. Amino acid sequence: CASTYAASGNTIYF.